This T cell receptor (beta chain) stems from a study of human T cells and chemical hapten exposure. Germline V CDR1 and CDR2: SGHKS, YYEKEE (reference sequence). V lost 0 bases, J lost 4 bases, and 5 bases stayed unmatched. The CDR3 extends over 15 amino acids. Study-wide points: Against controls, expanded TCRs gave rise to significantly more large CDR3 similarity clusters.

TCRdb re-called the RACE reads with MiXCR, one entry per CDR3 protein. The sample shows 70,000 or so distinct CDR3 sequences, 11% of them seen only once. The time point is: patch test 3, about 24 weeks after DPC sensitization. Treatment denoted: therapeutic diphenylcyclopropenone sensitization with weekly scalp DPC. The table lists this clonotype with a few counts. Its antigen is not known. The starting material was whole blood, obtained in connection with sensitization to the hapten diphenylcyclopropenone (DPC). The clonotype comes from a woman aged 50 to 60 with alopecia areata. Some clones in this sample may be carry-over from other donors' samples. The chain recombines TRBV5-5 with TRBJ2-3, with 7 positions matching TRBD1. The CDR3 reads CASSLDRGMPDTQYF. The DNA for the CDR3 is TGTGCCAGCAGCTTGGACAGGGGTATGCCAGATACGCAGTATTTT.